This T cell receptor beta chain was captured in a study of T cell responses to AZD1222 COVID-19 vaccine. Points from the study as a whole: Variant regions that are unmutated are reportedly the target of nearly half of spike-specific TCRs. Donors were chiefly white British, with a greater number of females, and clonal diversity was perhaps underestimated. CD4 TCRs covered the whole spike, strongest at regions 160-218 and 743-854.

Concerning this clone itself: Its antigen is still unknown.

The data were produced by immunoSEQ multiplex PCR, yet TCRdb's version contains in-frame clones alone and is incomplete. The table has some 150,000 clones, roughly 93% seen once; the top ten hold under 6.5%. The CDR3 sequence is 18 residues long. The V gene lost 4 bases and the J gene lost 6 bases, with 24 bases spanning the gap. Germline loops: CDR1 LGHDT, CDR2 YNNKEL (reference sequence). This receptor was obtained from an adult in good health. V is TRBV3-1 (or the pseudogene TRBV3-2) and J is TRBJ2-2; D gene unclear. The sample was peripheral blood, taken on day 0 of AZD1222 vaccination. The DNA of the CDR3 is TGTGCCAGCAGCCTTTACGGCCTAGGTCCGAGTACCGCCGGGGAGCTGTTTTTT. It specifies CASSLYGLGPSTAGELFF.